Each of the 10 T cell receptor beta chains below was sequenced from the same sample in a study of T cells in Graves' hyperthyroidism and ophthalmopathy. Amplification targeted TCR beta CDR3 regions from RNA transcripts. Carried out on the TCR CDR3, a first-round RT-PCR used the HTBI primer set. TCRdb reanalysed the multiplex PCR reads using MiXCR and keeps one entry per CDR3 protein. The sample contains 390,000 or so distinct CDR3 sequences, approximately 14% of which appear only once. The sequencing input was blood. The receptors come from a man younger than 35 with Graves' ophthalmopathy.

The chain links TRBV6-4 to TRBJ1-2; D remains unclear. Between the trimmed V and J ends, which lost 0 bases and 4 bases, there was a span of 6 bases. Per the germline V gene, CDR1 is MRHNA and CDR2 is SNTAGT. This CDR3 has 13 residues. The CDR3 region has the DNA TGTGCCAGCAGTGACTCGTGGGGCTATGGCTACACCTTC. Translation: CASSDSWGYGYTF.

As concerns this clonotype: A much larger clone lies one base from this, so it may be a read error. The chain employs TRBV7-9 and TRBJ2-7, with D possibly being TRBD2 (5 bases). Germline-derived CDR1 and CDR2 are SEHNR and FQNEAQ (reference sequence). The CDR3 loop spans 15 amino acids. CDR3 in amino acids: CASTPYDQRTYERYF. As DNA, the CDR3 is TGTGCCAGCACCCCATACGACCAGCGGACCTACGAGCGGTACTTC. The variable domain in full, completed from reference TRBV7-9 and TRBJ2-7, reads DTGVSQNPRHKITKRGQNVTFRCDPISEHNRLYWYRQTLGQGPEFLTYFQNEAQLEKSRLLSDRFSAERPKGSFSTLEIQRTEQGDSAMYLCASTPYDQRTYERYFGPGTRLTVT.

This clonotype was detected ten times or more. The chain uses TRBV12-3 or TRBV12-4 and TRBJ2-7; TRBD1 agrees at 9 bases. The CDR3 length is 16 residues. Trimming cost V 7 bases and J 3 bases; bases outside gene matches: 13. The CDR3 region has the DNA TGTGCCAGCACAGGGGACAGGGTCCCCGTTTTCTACGAGCAGTACTTC. This encodes CASTGDRVPVFYEQYF.

The chain uses TRBV19 and TRBJ1-1; D gene unclear. Trimming shortened V by 3 bases and J by 1 base, and 6 bases separated the two germline ends. The CDR3 contains 13 residues. Germline V gene sequence: CDR1 LNHDA, CDR2 SQIVND (reference sequence). The DNA for the CDR3 is TGTGCCAGTAGTATGGTGGAGAACACTGAAGCTTTCTTT. It encodes CASSMVENTEAFF.

The sample holds a few counts of this clonotype. V usage is TRBV12-5 and J usage is TRBJ1-2; D is possibly TRBD1 (5 bases). In germline, CDR1 is LGHNT, CDR2 FRNRAP. CDR3 length: 16 amino acids. Trimming shortened V by 2 bases and J by 4 bases, and 17 bases separated the two germline ends. CDR3 DNA sequence: TGTGCTAGTGGTTTGTCCACCACCAGGGAGGCCTATGGCTACACCTTC. This sequence encodes CASGLSTTREAYGYTF. Supplemented by reference TRBV12-5 and TRBJ1-2, the full variable domain reads DARVTQTPRHKVTEMGQEVTMRCQPILGHNTVFWYRQTMMQGLELLAYFRNRAPLDDSGMPKDRFSAEMPDATLATLKIQPSEPRDSAVYFCASGLSTTREAYGYTFGSGTRLTVV.

This clonotype was seen repeatedly, ten times or more. This chain joins TRBV2 and TRBJ2-3; 8 bases align to TRBD1. With V trimmed by 6 bases and J by 0 bases, 8 bases remained unmatched. CDR1 and CDR2 from the germline V gene are SNHLY and FYNNEI. This CDR3 is built from 16 residues. The CDR3 DNA sequence: TGTGCCAGCAGGGGGACAGGCCCCTCTAGCACAGATACGCAGTATTTT. Protein: CASRGTGPSSTDTQYF.

In this sample, this clonotype turned up many times. The chain combines TRBV29-1 with TRBJ2-1; TRBD2 aligns across 14 bases. V trimming: 6 bases; J trimming: 1 base; junction bases outside the gene matches: 5. Germline-derived CDR1 and CDR2 are SQVTM and ANQGSEA. The CDR3 spans 16 residues. CDR3 sequence reads: CSVRGLAGGSYNEQFF. The CDR3 DNA reads as TGCAGCGTCCGAGGACTAGCGGGAGGATCCTACAATGAGCAGTTCTTC.

This clonotype appeared many times. This chain links TRBV7-9 with TRBJ1-1; D not certain. Germline loops: CDR1 SEHNR, CDR2 FQNEAQ (reference sequence). The germline V and J ends were trimmed by 5 bases and 7 bases, with 11 bases remaining between them. CDR3 length: 12 residues. In nucleotides, the CDR3 is TGTGCCAGCAGCCTCATCGAGGGTGAAGCTTTCTTT. Amino acid sequence: CASSLIEGEAFF.

This clonotype was observed many times. V is TRBV24-1 and J is TRBJ2-1, with 8 bases fitting TRBD1. V lost 0 bases, J lost 2 bases, and 2 bases stayed unmatched. Germline CDR1 KGHDR, CDR2 SFDVKD. This CDR3 comprises 16 residues. CDR3 in amino acids: CATSDLGTGPYNEQFF. The CDR3 DNA is TGTGCCACCAGTGATTTGGGGACAGGCCCCTACAATGAGCAGTTCTTC.

This clonotype has just a few counts. A read error may produce the germline difference seen at one junction end. The rearrangement links TRBV11-2 to TRBJ2-7; 11 bases align to TRBD2. From germline, CDR1 is SGHAT and CDR2 FQNNGV. The length of the CDR3 is 18 residues. The CDR3: CASSFSSGTSGSSYGQYF. The CDR3 DNA sequence: TGTGCCAGCAGCTTCTCCTCAGGGACTAGCGGAAGCTCCTACGGGCAGTACTTC.